What follows are 21 T cell receptor beta chains derived from one specimen sequenced in a study of cytomegalovirus exposure and HLA in healthy donors. Method: immunoSEQ multiplex PCR; TCRdb's copy keeps in-frame clones and lacks some. The profile shows 220,000 or so clones, 65% to 85% of them singletons. The specimen sequenced was PBMCs. Receptors were obtained from a woman in her thirties in good health and CMV-seropositive.

The V gene is TRBV5-1, the J gene TRBJ2-5; D is unresolved. The CDR3 is 15 residues long. Trimming left V 3 bases short and J 1 base short, with 13 bases between. CDR1 is SGHRS and CDR2 is YFSETQ in the germline V gene. CDR3 DNA sequence: TGCGCCAGCAGCTCTCTGGACCGATTCCAAGAGACCCAGTACTTC. It encodes CASSSLDRFQETQYF.

CDR3 coding DNA: TGTGCCAGCACCCCGGAACCGGGACTCCCAGATACGCAGTATTTT. Translating gives CASTPEPGLPDTQYF. J is TRBJ2-3 and V is TRBV7-2, with D perhaps matching TRBD2 (6 bases). Germline V gene sequence: CDR1 SGHTA, CDR2 FQGNSA. Trimming took 7 bases from V and 4 from J, leaving 18 bases between them. The length of the CDR3 is 15 residues.

The rearrangement links TRBV12-5 to TRBJ1-2; 7 nucleotides agree with TRBD1. The trim removed 6 bases at V and 3 bases at J, leaving 7 bases unmatched. The germline V gene encodes CDR1 LGHNT and CDR2 FRNRAP. This CDR3 has 14 residues. The CDR3 coding sequence is TGTGCTAGTGGCCGGGACAGTGGTGACTATGGCTACACCTTC. Residues: CASGRDSGDYGYTF.

The chain employs TRBV28 and TRBJ2-1, with 11 bases identical to TRBD2. Germline lookup yields CDR1 MDHEN and CDR2 SYDVKM. The length of the CDR3 is 15 residues. Trimming took 4 bases from V and 4 from J; bases not matched to a gene: 3. In DNA, the CDR3 is TGTGCCAGCAGTTACGGACTAGCGGGTTACAATGAGCAGTTCTTC. Protein: CASSYGLAGYNEQFF. Supplemented by reference TRBV28 and TRBJ2-1, the full variable domain reads DVKVTQSSRYLVKRTGEKVFLECVQDMDHENMFWYRQDPGLGLRLIYFSYDVKMKEKGDIPEGYSVSREKKERFSLILESASTNQTSMYLCASSYGLAGYNEQFFGPGTRLTVL.

V and J are TRBV30 and TRBJ2-3; D may correspond to TRBD1 or TRBD2 (5 bases each). This CDR3 is built from 17 residues. V lost 3 bases and J 2 bases, leaving 21 bases between the germline ends. Looked up from germline, CDR1 is GTSNPN and CDR2 is SVGIG (reference sequence). CDR3 sequence: CAWSVQGLGEATDTQYF. CDR3 DNA sequence: TGTGCCTGGAGCGTGCAGGGCTTGGGAGAAGCCACAGATACGCAGTATTTT.

The chain's CDR3 is CAWSLAGELFF. Written as DNA, the CDR3 is TGTGCCTGGAGTTTGGCCGGGGAGCTGTTTTTT. The chain employs TRBV30 and TRBJ2-2; D uncertain. Germline CDR1 GTSNPN, CDR2 SVGIG (reference sequence). Trimming removed 2 bases from V and 6 bases from J, with 4 bases in between. The CDR3 length is 11 residues.

This clone occurred a few times. The rearrangement joins TRBV7-2 to TRBJ1-5; D remains unclear. Germline CDR1 is SGHTA and CDR2 is FQGNSA. Trimming shortened V by 5 bases and J by 2 bases, and 16 bases separated the two germline ends. The CDR3 runs to 16 residues. The CDR3 here is CASSPETFWGNQPQHF. The CDR3 bases are TGTGCCAGCAGCCCGGAGACGTTTTGGGGCAATCAGCCCCAGCATTTT.

This clone was picked up a small number of times. The chain couples TRBV29-1 to TRBJ2-7; no clear D. CDR3 length: 11 residues. In germline, CDR1 is SQVTM, CDR2 ANQGSEA. The V end was cut by 7 bases, the J end by 2 bases, with 9 bases between. The CDR3 is CSAQRAYEQYF. The CDR3 DNA is TGCAGCGCCCAAAGGGCCTACGAGCAGTACTTC.

This clone was seen a handful of times. The chain uses TRBV28 and TRBJ1-2; no firm D call. Germline V gene data show CDR1 as MDHEN and CDR2 as SYDVKM. The V gene lost 3 bases and the J gene lost 6 bases, with 17 bases spanning the gap. There are 15 residues in the CDR3. The CDR3 DNA follows: TGTGCCAGCAGTTTTGGTTTGGGCAGCTTGAATGGCTACACCTTC. Translation gives CASSFGLGSLNGYTF.

Points on this clone: One end of the junction does not line up with germline, which may come from a read error. This rearrangement joins TRBV5-1 to TRBJ2-5; no definite D call. This CDR3 comprises 11 residues. Germline CDR1 reads SGHRS; CDR2 reads YFSETQ. The CDR3 loop reads CASSFGMTQYF. In DNA form, the CDR3 reads TGTGCCAGCAGCTTTGGGATGACCCAGTACTTC.

The chain has TRBV6-1 and TRBJ2-1, with a tentative D call TRBD2 (5 bases). The ends were cut back, 1 base at V and 10 bases at J, with 8 bases in the middle. The CDR3 is 12 residues long. Looked up from germline, CDR1 is MNHNS and CDR2 is SASEGT. The CDR3 spells CASSEGRYEQFF. In DNA, the CDR3 is TGTGCCAGCAGTGAAGGGAGGTACGAGCAGTTCTTC.

The gene calls are TRBV29-1 and TRBJ2-1; D gene uncertain. V lost 7 bases to trimming and J lost 7 bases, with 17 bases between them. The CDR3 runs 13 residues. Per the germline V gene, CDR1 is SQVTM and CDR2 is ANQGSEA. The CDR3 bases are TGCAGCGCATGGTCCAAGGCTAGTAATGAGCAGTTCTTC. Its protein product is CSAWSKASNEQFF.

This rearrangement joins TRBV19 to TRBJ2-5; possible D gene TRBD1, 6 bases. V dropped 4 bases and J dropped 5 bases, with 20 bases sitting between them. The CDR3 is 16 residues long. From germline, CDR1 is LNHDA and CDR2 SQIVND (reference sequence). The CDR3 DNA reads as TGTGCCAGTAGTAGGGACAACTTTGCATTTTCGGAGACCCAGTACTTC. It encodes CASSRDNFAFSETQYF.

The chain carries TRBV2 and TRBJ2-6; D gene ambiguous. Germline-derived CDR1 and CDR2 are SNHLY and FYNNEI. V gave up 6 bases and J gave up 2 bases, with 11 bases separating them. This CDR3 is built from 15 residues. CDR3 coding DNA: TGTGCCAGCAGCTTAAAGACGCCTGGGGCCAACGTCCTGACTTTC. This encodes CASSLKTPGANVLTF.

The chain employs TRBV7-8 and TRBJ2-1; D not resolved. The CDR3 extends over 13 amino acids. Trimming took off 5 bases at V and 4 bases at J, with 9 bases between the two ends. The germline V gene encodes CDR1 SGHVS and CDR2 FQNEAQ. CDR3 nucleotides: TGTGCCAGCAGCCCAGACTGGTACAATGAGCAGTTCTTC. Translation: CASSPDWYNEQFF.

V gene TRBV6-1 combines with J gene TRBJ1-5, with 10 positions matching TRBD1. Germline trimming cut 4 bases from V and 5 bases from J; bases unmatched to any gene: 2. Germline V gene data show CDR1 as MNHNS and CDR2 as SASEGT. This CDR3 is built from 14 residues. The CDR3 is CASSVGTGDQPQHF. The CDR3 DNA reads TGTGCCAGCAGTGTAGGGACAGGGGATCAGCCCCAGCATTTT.

This clone was seen just once. This chain links TRBV6-1 with TRBJ2-5, with TRBD2 identical over 8 bases. With V trimmed by 7 bases and J by 3 bases, 10 bases remained unmatched. The CDR3 spans 15 residues. Germline assignment: CDR1 MNHNS and CDR2 SASEGT. CDR3 sequence reads: CASNSGDSGKETQYF. The CDR3 bases are TGTGCCAGCAATTCAGGGGATAGCGGGAAAGAGACCCAGTACTTC.

The chain couples TRBV5-1 to TRBJ2-6; no definite D call. V was shortened by 2 bases and J by 0 bases, with 6 bases between the two germline ends. Per germline, CDR1 SGHRS and CDR2 YFSETQ. The CDR3 totals 15 residues. The CDR3 sequence is CASSFSVSGANVLTF. The CDR3 DNA reads as TGCGCCAGCAGCTTTTCAGTCTCTGGGGCCAACGTCCTGACTTTC.

This clone was picked up one time. This chain links TRBV30 with TRBJ2-1, with a weak D call TRBD2 (6 bases). The CDR3 covers 13 residues. Germline CDR1 is GTSNPN and CDR2 is SVGIG (reference sequence). V shed 5 bases and J shed 9 bases, with 17 bases lying between them. The CDR3 loop reads CAWGTGDPGEQFF. The DNA of the CDR3 is TGTGCCTGGGGGACGGGAGATCCGGGTGAGCAGTTCTTC.

V and J are TRBV10-3 and TRBJ2-3, with TRBD2 as a possible D gene (6 bases). The V gene's germline CDR1 is ENHRY and CDR2 SYGVKD. This CDR3 has 15 amino acids. V was clipped by 2 bases and J by 2 bases, with 11 bases between them. For the CDR3, the DNA is TGTGCCATCAGTGAGCCAGGCGGGACCACAGATACGCAGTATTTT. Its protein product is CAISEPGGTTDTQYF.

This chain connects TRBV5-4 to TRBJ1-2, with D perhaps TRBD1 (5 bases). V was cut by 0 bases and J by 6 bases, with 12 bases left in between. Germline V CDR1 and CDR2: SGHNT, YYREEE (reference sequence). This CDR3 is 14 amino acids long. The CDR3 spells CASSLEEGRNGYTF. The CDR3 region has the DNA TGTGCCAGCAGCTTGGAAGAGGGGAGGAATGGCTACACCTTC.